This T cell receptor beta chain was retrieved from a study of shared clonotypes between healthy human individuals. Notes on the study in general: Only blood was sampled, and tissue TCR repertoires likely differ from blood ones.

In regard to this clone: No antigen is known for it.

V lost 2 bases, J lost 3 bases, and 4 bases lay in between. CDR3 size: 12 residues. CDR1 is MDHEN, CDR2 SYDVKM, per germline. Only in-frame clones appear in the TCRdb table, and some are missing; sequencing was by immunoSEQ multiplex PCR. The sample carries roughly 640,000 clones, roughly 97% recorded once. CD45RA+ naive and CD45RA-negative memory subsets were separated from CD4+ cells. Sequenced input: naive CD4+ T cells sorted from blood. Subset noted: CD45RA+ positively selected. The rearrangement links TRBV28 to TRBJ1-1; D gene ambiguous. The source is a woman in her thirties in good health. CDR3 loop: CASSLTHTEAFF. CDR3 nucleotide sequence: TGTGCCAGCAGTTTAACTCACACTGAAGCTTTCTTT.